The rows below give T cell receptor beta chains drawn from one sample of a study of shared clonotypes between healthy human individuals. Sequencing used immunoSEQ multiplex PCR; TCRdb keeps in-frame clones, though not all of them. Altogether 2 million to 2.5 million clones are present, 93% being singletons, with the ten largest covering 0.35% to 0.45%. The sequenced material came from naive CD4+ T cells from PBMCs. The receptors come from a man younger than 30 in good health. Some clones in this sample may be carry-over from other donors' samples. Each CDR3 is given with its conserved first and last residue. A D gene is named only where the DNA matches it firmly. Size tells how often a clone was seen (once, few, many) or the class of an expanded clone, and some rows leave it out.

D gene	clone size	V gene	J gene	CDR3 DNA	CDR3 protein
.	.	TRBV18	TRBJ1-3	TGTGCCAGCTCCCCGCTTTCTGGAAACACCATATATTTT	CASSPLSGNTIYF
.	.	TRBV7-2	TRBJ1-3	TGTGCCAGCAGCTCGACAGTCTCTGGAAACACCATATATTTT	CASSSTVSGNTIYF
TRBD1	.	TRBV5-1	TRBJ1-2	TGCGCCAGCAGCTTGCGTCCGGGACAGGGGAGCTATGGCTACACCTTC	CASSLRPGQGSYGYTF
.	.	TRBV7-2	TRBJ2-3	TGTGCCAGCATCCTTTCTTCCGGGGTAGCAGATACGCAGTATTTT	CASILSSGVADTQYF
TRBD1	.	TRBV18	TRBJ1-2	TGTGCCAGCTCACGGGACAGGGGATATGATGGCTACACCTTC	CASSRDRGYDGYTF
.	.	TRBV5-4	TRBJ2-2	TGTGCCAGCAGCCGGACTACCGACACCGGGGAGCTGTTTTTT	CASSRTTDTGELFF
TRBD1	.	TRBV18	TRBJ2-7	TGTGCCAGCTCACGATACCCGGGACAGGGGAGTGAGCAGTACTTC	CASSRYPGQGSEQYF
.	.	TRBV18	TRBJ2-1	TGTGCCAGCTCACCCAATAGCGGCTCCTACAATGAGCAGTTCTTC	CASSPNSGSYNEQFF
TRBD1	.	TRBV7-6	TRBJ1-5	TGTGCCAGCAGCTTAGAGGGACAGGGGATAGGCCAGCCCCAGCATTTT	CASSLEGQGIGQPQHF
.	few	TRBV29-1	TRBJ1-1	TGCAGCGTCACTGACCCGGGACGGACTGAAGCTTTCTTT	CSVTDPGRTEAFF
TRBD1	.	TRBV4-1	TRBJ1-1	TGCGCCAGCAGCCTCGGAAGGACAGGATTCACTGAAGCTTTCTTT	CASSLGRTGFTEAFF
.	.	TRBV9	TRBJ2-3	TGTGCCAGCAGCGTCAGGGAAGGAAGCACAGATACGCAGTATTTT	CASSVREGSTDTQYF
TRBD1	.	TRBV28	TRBJ2-3	TGTGCCAGCAGGGCAGGGGGCGCGGATACGCAGTATTTT	CASRAGGADTQYF
TRBD1	.	TRBV6-1	TRBJ2-7	TGTGCCAGCAGTGGGACAGGGGTGGGTGGCGAGCAGTACTTC	CASSGTGVGGEQYF
.	.	TRBV6-1	TRBJ2-1	TGTGCCGGAGAAACTGGATACAATGAGCAGTTCTTC	CAGETGYNEQFF
TRBD1	.	TRBV7-8	TRBJ2-1	TGTGCCAGCGGCAGGGGGAGTCCCTCCTACAATGAGCAGTTCTTC	CASGRGSPSYNEQFF
.	.	TRBV28	TRBJ1-5	TGTGCCAGCAGTGGGGACAATGCCTGGGATCAGCCCCAGCATTTT	CASSGDNAWDQPQHF
.	once	TRBV28	TRBJ2-5	TGTGCCAGCAGCGATGTGGGGGCCGAGGAGACCCAGTACTTC	CASSDVGAEETQYF
.	.	TRBV7-9	TRBJ2-5	TGTGCCAGCAGCTCCAGCACCGGGAGACGAAGAGCCGAGACCCAGTACTTC	CASSSSTGRRRAETQYF
.	.	TRBV7-8	TRBJ2-7	TGTGCCAGCAGCTTAAACGGGAACCCTGACTACGAGCAGTACTTC	CASSLNGNPDYEQYF
.	.	TRBV14	TRBJ1-1	TGTGCCAGCAGCCAAGGTATAAGGACTGAAGCTTTCTTT	CASSQGIRTEAFF
TRBD1	.	TRBV25-1	TRBJ2-3	TGTGCCAGCAGACCTGGGACAGGGGAGTTGACAGATACGCAGTATTTT	CASRPGTGELTDTQYF
.	.	TRBV30	TRBJ1-1	TGTGCCTGGACGACGGCGAACACTGAAGCTTTCTTT	CAWTTANTEAFF
TRBD1	.	TRBV30	TRBJ2-7	TGTGCCTGGAGTAAAGGGACAGGGCTCTACGAGCAGTACTTC	CAWSKGTGLYEQYF
.	.	TRBV2	TRBJ1-5	TGTGCCAGCACTCGTGGGGACGGTAGAAGCAATCAGCCCCAGCATTTT	CASTRGDGRSNQPQHF
.	.	TRBV11-2	TRBJ1-3	TGTGCCAGCAGCCCACGCTTCGGGCAGAGGAACTCTGGAAACACCATATATTTT	CASSPRFGQRNSGNTIYF
.	.	TRBV15	TRBJ2-1	TGTGCCACCAGCAGAGATCACGGCCCCTACAATGAGCAGTTCTTC	CATSRDHGPYNEQFF
TRBD1	few	TRBV27	TRBJ2-2	TGTGCCAGCAGCACCTATGACAGGGGCGACCGGAACACCGGGGAGCTGTTTTTT	CASSTYDRGDRNTGELFF
.	.	TRBV28	TRBJ1-4	TGTGCCAGCAGTTTTGGGTTACCTAATGAAAAACTGTTTTTT	CASSFGLPNEKLFF
TRBD1	.	TRBV5-1	TRBJ1-2	TGCGCCAGCAGCGGGACAGGGGCCGGCTCGGGCTACACCTTC	CASSGTGAGSGYTF
.	.	TRBV9	TRBJ1-2	TGTGCCAGCAGCGCCACCGGTCTCGTGGTCGCTGGCTACACCTTC	CASSATGLVVAGYTF
TRBD2	.	TRBV29-1	TRBJ2-3	TGCAGCGTTGAAAAGGCTAGCGGGAGAGTAGATACGCAGTATTTT	CSVEKASGRVDTQYF